Listed here is a single TCR beta chain. The antigen is unknown. Some clones are missing from TCRdb's copy, which holds only in-frame ones; the method was immunoSEQ multiplex PCR. The sample contains about 36,000 clones, more than 60% of which appear only once. The cohort excluded patients with autoimmune disease history or systemic immunosuppression. These data are taken from a study of OX40 agonist ivuxolimab in advanced cancers. Study context: At 0.01 to 10 mg/kg, ivuxolimab was administered intravenously to patients every 2 weeks. Notes on the study in general: The authors also found low normalized T-cell clonal expansion in some nonresponders. At doses 0.1 to 3.0 mg/kg, CD4+ and CD8+ clones expanded.

Germline V gene sequence: CDR1 SEHNR, CDR2 FQNEAQ (reference sequence). V was clipped by 5 bases and J by 3 bases; unmatched bases: 5. The CDR3 runs 15 residues. The rearrangement uses TRBV7-9 and TRBJ1-4; 8 nucleotides agree with TRBD1. The sequence was collected from an adult with an advanced solid tumor such as melanoma, head and neck, liver or kidney cancer. Here the sequenced sample was CD4+ or CD8+ T cells sorted from blood, taken in a trial of the OX40 agonist ivuxolimab. Here the CDR3 reads CASSPQGAANEKLFF. CDR3 DNA sequence: TGTGCCAGCAGCCCTCAGGGGGCCGCTAATGAAAAACTGTTTTTT.